Listed here are 5 T cell receptor beta chains from one sample, sequenced in a study of shared clonotypes between healthy human individuals. Here immunoSEQ multiplex PCR was the method, and the copy in TCRdb shows in-frame clones only, minus some. The sample contains some 2 million clones, less than 95% of which appear only once. The naive CD8 population came from CD45RO-negative cells selected for CCR7, without terminally differentiated effector memory CD45RA+ cells. Input material: naive CD8+ T cells sorted from blood. These receptors originate from a man in his late teens or twenties in good health.

V usage is TRBV9 and J usage is TRBJ2-7, with D possibly matching TRBD1 (6 bases). Trimming shortened V by 3 bases and J by 6 bases, and 10 bases separated the two germline ends. Germline loops: CDR1 SGDLS, CDR2 YYNGEE. CDR3 length: 12 amino acids. CDR3 bases: TGTGCCAGCAGCGATACAGGGTTCGAGCAGTACTTC. Translating it yields CASSDTGFEQYF.

V usage is TRBV5-8 and J usage is TRBJ2-5; possibly TRBD1 for D (5 bases). The germline gives CDR1 SGHTS, CDR2 YDEGEE. V was shortened by 1 base and J by 1 base, with 8 bases between the two germline ends. This CDR3 region has 14 residues. The DNA for the CDR3 is TGTGCCAGCAGCTTGACAGGTTTCCAAGAGACCCAGTACTTC. This gives the protein CASSLTGFQETQYF.

This chain connects TRBV6-6 to TRBJ2-1; D remains ambiguous. Looked up from germline, CDR1 is MNHNY and CDR2 is SVGAGI (reference sequence). With 0 bases removed from V and 7 bases from J, the gap between germline ends came to 13 bases. This CDR3 spans 15 amino acids. CDR3 loop: CASSYSFTLGNEQFF. DNA of the CDR3: TGTGCCAGCAGTTACTCGTTCACCTTAGGGAATGAGCAGTTCTTC.

The CDR3 nucleotides read TGTGCCAGCAGCCCGGGACTAGAGGAGAACACCGGGGAGCTGTTTTTT. Residues: CASSPGLEENTGELFF. The chain couples TRBV5-6 to TRBJ2-2; TRBD2 matches 8 bases. The CDR3 runs 16 residues. Unmatched junction bases numbered 6, after V lost 4 bases and J lost 1 base. Germline lookup yields CDR1 SGHDT and CDR2 YYEEEE.

V gene TRBV2 combines with J gene TRBJ2-7; 12 bases fit TRBD2. Trimming at V came to 6 bases and at J to 4 bases, leaving 7 bases not matched to a gene. CDR3 size: 15 residues. Per germline, CDR1 SNHLY and CDR2 FYNNEI. The CDR3 DNA is TGTGCCAGCAGGGCGACTAGCGGGAGTCGTTACGAGCAGTACTTC. Encoded protein: CASRATSGSRYEQYF.